This is a list of T cell receptor beta chains from one sample in a study of CD8 T cells in ankylosing spondylitis. TCRdb processed the 5' RACE reads anew with MiXCR; each CDR3 protein has one entry. The sample carries about 400,000 distinct CDR3 sequences, roughly 20% recorded once. The sample consisted of blood, either unsorted or a sorted T cell fraction (not recorded which). The receptors originated from a male donor with ankylosing spondylitis or in good health (not recorded which). Each CDR3 is given with its conserved first and last residue. The D gene is left open where the match is weak. Not every row has a clone size; where given, it reads once, few, many or a size class.

CDR3 protein: CASRGGQGATTYEQYF; CDR3 DNA: TGCGCCAGCAGGGGCGGACAGGGAGCGACCACCTACGAGCAGTACTTC; V gene: TRBV5-1; D gene: TRBD1; J gene: TRBJ2-7; clone size: few
CDR3 protein: CASSFDRGGDEQFF; CDR3 DNA: TGTGCCAGCAGTTTTGACAGGGGTGGGGATGAGCAGTTCTTC; V gene: TRBV27; D gene: TRBD1; J gene: TRBJ2-1; clone size: few
CDR3 protein: CASNEVGGENSPLHF; CDR3 DNA: TGCGCCAGCAACGAAGTAGGGGGCGAAAATTCACCCCTCCACTTT; V gene: TRBV4-1; D gene: TRBD1; J gene: TRBJ1-6; clone size: few
CDR3 protein: CSARIVRTSLIYPPDTQYF; CDR3 DNA: TGCAGTGCTAGAATCGTCCGGACTAGCTTAATCTATCCCCCAGATACGCAGTATTTT; V gene: TRBV20-1; D gene: TRBD2; J gene: TRBJ2-3; clone size: .
CDR3 protein: CASSPLVASGANVLTF; CDR3 DNA: TGTGCCAGCAGCCCACTGGTAGCCTCTGGGGCCAACGTCCTGACTTTC; V gene: TRBV12-3/TRBV12-4; D gene: .; J gene: TRBJ2-6; clone size: few
CDR3 protein: CASSSAPGELFF; CDR3 DNA: TGTGCCAGCAGTTCGGCCCCCGGGGAGCTGTTTTTT; V gene: TRBV7-9; D gene: .; J gene: TRBJ2-2; clone size: few
CDR3 protein: CASSQLGGQGAYSRELFF; CDR3 DNA: TGCGCCAGCAGCCAACTCGGCGGACAGGGGGCCTATAGCCGGGAGCTGTTTTTT; V gene: TRBV4-1; D gene: TRBD1; J gene: TRBJ2-2; clone size: .
CDR3 protein: CASSYSGGGAGELFF; CDR3 DNA: TGTGCCAGCAGTTACTCTGGCGGAGGGGCCGGGGAGCTGTTTTTT; V gene: TRBV6-5; D gene: .; J gene: TRBJ2-2; clone size: .
CDR3 protein: CASSPGADSGANVLTF; CDR3 DNA: TGTGCCAGCAGCCCCGGGGCTGACTCTGGGGCCAACGTCCTGACTTTC; V gene: TRBV6-4; D gene: .; J gene: TRBJ2-6; clone size: .
CDR3 protein: CASSFAISSYNEQFF; CDR3 DNA: TGTGCCAGCAGTTTTGCTATTAGCTCCTACAATGAGCAGTTCTTC; V gene: TRBV12-3/TRBV12-4; D gene: .; J gene: TRBJ2-1; clone size: .
CDR3 protein: CAIGSGGTDTQYF; CDR3 DNA: TGTGCCATCGGCTCGGGGGGCACAGATACGCAGTATTTT; V gene: TRBV10-3; D gene: .; J gene: TRBJ2-3; clone size: few
CDR3 protein: CASSPPTVSYNEQFF; CDR3 DNA: TGTGCCAGCAGCCCACCGACGGTATCCTACAATGAGCAGTTCTTC; V gene: TRBV7-9; D gene: .; J gene: TRBJ2-1; clone size: few
CDR3 protein: CASSLLRTSGDNEQFF; CDR3 DNA: TGTGCCAGCAGTTTGTTACGGACTAGCGGGGACAATGAGCAGTTCTTC; V gene: TRBV28; D gene: TRBD2; J gene: TRBJ2-1; clone size: few
CDR3 protein: CASSMGGSPYEQYF; CDR3 DNA: TGTGCCAGTAGTATGGGGGGTTCTCCCTACGAGCAGTACTTC; V gene: TRBV19; D gene: .; J gene: TRBJ2-7; clone size: few
CDR3 protein: CASSQIFGNEQFF; CDR3 DNA: TGCGCCAGCAGCCAAATATTTGGGAATGAGCAGTTCTTC; V gene: TRBV4-1; D gene: .; J gene: TRBJ2-1; clone size: few
CDR3 protein: CASSYTSGASTDTQYF; CDR3 DNA: TGTGCCAGCAGCTACACTAGCGGGGCCTCCACAGATACGCAGTATTTT; V gene: TRBV7-9; D gene: TRBD2; J gene: TRBJ2-3; clone size: .
CDR3 protein: CASSLLVRDEQYF; CDR3 DNA: TGTGCCAGCAGTTTATTGGTTCGGGACGAGCAGTACTTC; V gene: TRBV12-3/TRBV12-4; D gene: .; J gene: TRBJ2-7; clone size: many
CDR3 protein: CASSPGLAGGLHEQYF; CDR3 DNA: TGTGCCAGCAGCCCGGGACTAGCGGGGGGGCTCCACGAGCAGTACTTC; V gene: TRBV11-2; D gene: TRBD2; J gene: TRBJ2-7; clone size: .
CDR3 protein: CASSPTFEISTDTQYF; CDR3 DNA: TGTGCCAGCAGCCCAACCTTTGAGATTAGCACAGATACGCAGTATTTT; V gene: TRBV12-3/TRBV12-4; D gene: .; J gene: TRBJ2-3; clone size: few
CDR3 protein: CSARPLGAGLTEQFF; CDR3 DNA: TGCAGTGCTAGGCCTCTTGGAGCGGGGCTCACCGAGCAGTTCTTC; V gene: TRBV20-1; D gene: TRBD2; J gene: TRBJ2-1; clone size: few
CDR3 protein: CASSSSGTNEQYF; CDR3 DNA: TGTGCCAGCAGCTCCTCTGGGACGAACGAGCAGTACTTC; V gene: TRBV7-9; D gene: .; J gene: TRBJ2-7; clone size: .
CDR3 protein: CASFRGPYTEAFF; CDR3 DNA: TGTGCCAGCTTTCGGGGACCCTACACTGAAGCTTTCTTT; V gene: TRBV27; D gene: .; J gene: TRBJ1-1; clone size: few
CDR3 protein: CASSPTSGPYGYTF; CDR3 DNA: TGTGCCAGCAGCCCAACCTCCGGGCCCTATGGCTACACCTTC; V gene: TRBV14; D gene: .; J gene: TRBJ1-2; clone size: many
CDR3 protein: CATGKDITYEQYF; CDR3 DNA: TGTGCCACCGGCAAGGACATTACCTACGAGCAGTACTTC; V gene: TRBV6-2/TRBV6-3; D gene: .; J gene: TRBJ2-7; clone size: few
CDR3 protein: CASSRSGTGPTDTQYF; CDR3 DNA: TGTGCCAGCAGCCGCTCCGGGACAGGGCCCACAGATACGCAGTATTTT; V gene: TRBV4-2; D gene: TRBD1; J gene: TRBJ2-3; clone size: .
CDR3 protein: CSVGEDPEQYF; CDR3 DNA: TGCAGCGTGGGGGAGGATCCCGAGCAGTACTTC; V gene: TRBV29-1; D gene: .; J gene: TRBJ2-7; clone size: few
CDR3 protein: CASSSFLAGGDTQYF; CDR3 DNA: TGTGCCAGCAGTTCCTTCCTAGCGGGGGGAGATACGCAGTATTTT; V gene: TRBV12-3/TRBV12-4; D gene: TRBD2; J gene: TRBJ2-3; clone size: .
CDR3 protein: CATSRDADSILGEQYF; CDR3 DNA: TGTGCCACCAGCAGAGATGCGGACTCTATACTGGGGGAGCAGTACTTC; V gene: TRBV15; D gene: .; J gene: TRBJ2-7; clone size: .
CDR3 protein: CASSGRDRSYEQYF; CDR3 DNA: TGTGCCAGCAGTGGACGGGACAGGTCCTACGAGCAGTACTTC; V gene: TRBV6-1; D gene: TRBD1; J gene: TRBJ2-7; clone size: few
CDR3 protein: CASSPEDGLRKLFF; CDR3 DNA: TGTGCCAGCAGCCCCGAGGACGGCTTGCGAAAACTGTTTTTT; V gene: TRBV7-9; D gene: .; J gene: TRBJ1-4; clone size: .
CDR3 protein: CATRTGQASDTQYF; CDR3 DNA: TGTGCCACCAGGACCGGACAGGCGTCCGATACGCAGTATTTT; V gene: TRBV24-1; D gene: TRBD1; J gene: TRBJ2-3; clone size: few
CDR3 protein: CASRNRLAASYEQYF; CDR3 DNA: TGTGCCAGCAGAAACCGACTAGCGGCTTCCTACGAGCAGTACTTC; V gene: TRBV6-1; D gene: TRBD2; J gene: TRBJ2-7; clone size: few
CDR3 protein: CASSVGGAAYQETQYF; CDR3 DNA: TGTGCCAGCAGCGTTGGCGGGGCGGCGTACCAAGAGACCCAGTACTTC; V gene: TRBV9; D gene: .; J gene: TRBJ2-5; clone size: .
CDR3 protein: CSVEDFHRGNTEAFF; CDR3 DNA: TGCAGCGTTGAAGATTTTCACAGGGGGAACACTGAAGCTTTCTTT; V gene: TRBV29-1; D gene: TRBD1; J gene: TRBJ1-1; clone size: once
CDR3 protein: CASSSPPEGGYNEQFF; CDR3 DNA: TGTGCCAGCAGCTCACCCCCGGAAGGGGGCTACAATGAGCAGTTCTTC; V gene: TRBV12-3/TRBV12-4; D gene: .; J gene: TRBJ2-1; clone size: .
CDR3 protein: CASSFMSQSYEQYF; CDR3 DNA: TGTGCCAGCAGCTTTATGTCGCAGTCCTACGAGCAGTACTTC; V gene: TRBV5-6; D gene: .; J gene: TRBJ2-7; clone size: .
CDR3 protein: CASSLKQGHYEQYF; CDR3 DNA: TGTGCCAGCAGTTTAAAGCAGGGGCACTACGAGCAGTACTTC; V gene: TRBV7-6; D gene: .; J gene: TRBJ2-7; clone size: .
CDR3 protein: CASSRTGGAYNEQFF; CDR3 DNA: TGCGCCAGCAGCAGGACAGGGGGCGCTTACAATGAGCAGTTCTTC; V gene: TRBV5-1; D gene: TRBD1; J gene: TRBJ2-1; clone size: .
CDR3 protein: CASSQDGGKTQYF; CDR3 DNA: TGTGCCAGCAGCCAAGATGGGGGAAAGACCCAGTACTTC; V gene: TRBV3-1; D gene: .; J gene: TRBJ2-5; clone size: .
CDR3 protein: CASAWGSSEQFF; CDR3 DNA: TGTGCTAGTGCCTGGGGGAGTAGTGAGCAGTTCTTC; V gene: TRBV12-5; D gene: .; J gene: TRBJ2-1; clone size: .
CDR3 protein: CASSSIVPNTGELFF; CDR3 DNA: TGTGCCAGCAGTTCCATAGTCCCGAACACCGGGGAGCTGTTTTTT; V gene: TRBV6-5; D gene: .; J gene: TRBJ2-2; clone size: .
CDR3 protein: CASSLRPPRQSFVPAGANVLTF; CDR3 DNA: TGTGCCAGCAGCTTACGCCCTCCCCGACAGTCATTTGTACCTGCCGGGGCCAACGTCCTGACTTTC; V gene: TRBV11-1; D gene: .; J gene: TRBJ2-6; clone size: .